The 8 T cell receptor beta chains below all came from one sample that was sequenced in a study of cytomegalovirus exposure and HLA in healthy donors. With 60 Vbeta and 13 Jbeta primers, the PCR was carried out. The repertoire was sequenced with immunoSEQ multiplex PCR; TCRdb's copy has only in-frame clones and lacks some. Of about 190,000 clones in the sample, around 80% were seen once. The sequencing input was PBMCs. The source is a man between 40 and 49 years old in good health and CMV-seropositive.

This clone was found a few times. V usage is TRBV7-2 and J usage is TRBJ1-4; D not certain. The germline V gene has CDR1 SGHTA and CDR2 FQGNSA. V lost 3 bases to trimming and J lost 2 bases, with 13 bases between them. CDR3 length: 16 residues. CDR3 DNA sequence: TGTGCCAGCAGCTTGGCTTACCGGGTGACTAATGAAAAACTGTTTTTT. This translates into CASSLAYRVTNEKLFF.

V is TRBV19 and J is TRBJ1-4; D may be TRBD1 (6 bases). The CDR3 runs 17 residues. The V and J ends lost 5 bases and 8 bases respectively, with 24 bases between them. CDR1 is LNHDA and CDR2 is SQIVND in the germline V gene (reference sequence). CDR3 DNA: TGTGCCAGTAGTGAAGCGGGGGGCGCGTCGGTGGGGGAAAAACTGTTTTTT. This codes for CASSEAGGASVGEKLFF.

On this clone itself: Sequence at one end of the junction differs from germline and may be a read error. The V gene is TRBV12-5, the J gene TRBJ2-5; a weak D match, TRBD2 (6 bases). The germline CDR1 and CDR2 sequences are LGHNT and FRNRAP. This CDR3 contains 15 residues. The CDR3 sequence: CTSGTRKEGKETQYF. In DNA, the CDR3 is TGTACTAGTGGCACTAGGAAGGAGGGGAAAGAGACCCAGTACTTC.

The rearrangement uses TRBV11-3 and TRBJ2-2; D unclear. Germline loops: CDR1 SGHNT, CDR2 YENEEA. There are 17 residues in the CDR3. Trimming removed 5 bases at V and 4 bases at J, with 20 bases between. The CDR3: CASSRDPLGGITGELFF. CDR3 nucleotide sequence: TGTGCCAGCAGCAGAGACCCCCTAGGCGGAATCACCGGGGAGCTGTTTTTT.

With regard to this clone: Relative to the germline gene, one junction end is altered; a read error may explain this. The CDR3, as DNA: TGCGCCAGCACCTTGGGGATAGACAGGGTAAACAATGAGCAGTTCTTC. Amino acid sequence: CASTLGIDRVNNEQFF. The V and J genes are TRBV5-1 and TRBJ2-1, with 7 nucleotides matching TRBD1. Germline CDR1 SGHRS, CDR2 YFSETQ. This CDR3 comprises 16 residues.

The chain couples TRBV6-1 to TRBJ1-6; 9 bases are shared with TRBD1. The CDR3 runs to 15 residues. Looked up from germline, CDR1 is MNHNS and CDR2 is SASEGT. Trimming cost V 7 bases and J 8 bases; bases outside gene matches: 9. As DNA, the CDR3 is TGTGCCAGCACCAGAACACAGGGGGCCTATTCACCCCTCCACTTT. Protein sequence: CASTRTQGAYSPLHF.

This clone was found once. V usage is TRBV15 and J usage is TRBJ1-1; D is possibly TRBD1 (6 bases). The CDR3 totals 13 residues. CDR1 and CDR2 from the germline V gene are LNHNV and YYDKDF (reference sequence). The germline V and J ends were trimmed by 9 bases and 0 bases, with 11 bases remaining between them. CDR3 sequence reads: CATRTVMNTEAFF. DNA of the CDR3: TGTGCCACAAGGACAGTCATGAACACTGAAGCTTTCTTT. The whole variable domain, remainder taken from reference TRBV15 and TRBJ1-1, is DAMVIQNPRYQVTQFGKPVTLSCSQTLNHNVMYWYQQKSSQAPKLLFHYYDKDFNNEADTPDNFQSRRPNTSFCFLDIRSPGLGDTAMYLCATRTVMNTEAFFGQGTRLTVV.

The chain carries TRBV28 and TRBJ2-1; TRBD1 matches 7 bases. Germline CDR1 reads MDHEN; CDR2 reads SYDVKM. The CDR3 runs to 13 residues. CDR3 sequence: CATGRGIYNEQFF. As DNA, the CDR3 is TGTGCTACGGGCAGGGGGATTTACAATGAGCAGTTCTTC.